The 19 T cell receptor beta chains in this list originate from one sample, sequenced in a study of Graves' ophthalmopathy and Graves' hyperthyroidism. RNA transcripts yielded amplified TCR beta CDR3 regions. HTBI primers primed a first-round RT-PCR, and a second-round multiplex PCR followed. TCRdb analysed the multiplex PCR reads with MiXCR anew, one entry per CDR3 protein. The sample lists some 160,000 distinct CDR3 sequences, 30% to 45% occurring once. Sequenced sample: peripheral blood. All receptors derive from a man aged 25-40 years with Graves' ophthalmopathy.

This clonotype showed up many times. V gene TRBV5-6 combines with J gene TRBJ1-1, with TRBD1 identical over 7 bases. The ends lost 0 bases at V and 0 bases at J; junction bases unmatched: 2. The CDR3 is 15 amino acids. Germline CDR1 SGHDT, CDR2 YYEEEE. CDR3 coding DNA: TGTGCCAGCAGCTTGGGTGGGACAGTGAACACTGAAGCTTTCTTT. Amino acid sequence: CASSLGGTVNTEAFF.

Ten or more counts support this clonotype. The chain combines TRBV30 with TRBJ2-7, with D hard to call. The CDR3 length is 15 residues. The V and J ends lost 0 bases and 3 bases respectively, with 15 bases between them. Germline lookup yields CDR1 GTSNPN and CDR2 SVGIG (reference sequence). The CDR3: CAWSVPPTANYEQYF. The CDR3 DNA follows: TGTGCCTGGAGTGTACCCCCAACTGCAAACTACGAGCAGTACTTC.

The chain joins TRBV12-3 or TRBV12-4 to TRBJ1-2, with D perhaps matching TRBD1 (6 bases). V was shortened by 1 base and J by 7 bases, with 10 bases between the two germline ends. This CDR3 region has 13 residues. The CDR3 spells CASSLGAGAGYTF. The CDR3, as DNA: TGTGCCAGCAGTTTAGGGGCAGGGGCTGGCTACACCTTC.

This clonotype was seen many times. This sequence joins TRBV4-1 and TRBJ2-7, with D uncertain. Trimming removed 0 bases from V and 5 bases from J, with 14 bases in between. CDR1 and CDR2 from the germline V gene are MGHRA and YSYEKL. The CDR3 contains 15 residues. As DNA, the CDR3 is TGCGCCAGCAGCCAAGATAACGACCGCCTAGACGAGCAGTACTTC. Its translation is CASSQDNDRLDEQYF.

The V call is TRBV12-3 or TRBV12-4, the J call TRBJ2-5, with 7 nucleotides matching TRBD2. With V trimmed by 7 bases and J by 5 bases, 10 bases remained unmatched. The CDR3 runs to 14 residues. In nucleotides, the CDR3 is TGTGCCAGCAACCGGGGACTACGTTTCGAGACCCAGTACTTC. Encoded protein: CASNRGLRFETQYF.

The V and J genes are TRBV20-1 and TRBJ2-7, with TRBD1 matching 8 bases. There are 15 residues in the CDR3. V lost 0 bases, J lost 2 bases, and 6 bases stayed unmatched. Germline lookup yields CDR1 DFQATT and CDR2 SNEGSKA (reference sequence). The CDR3 loop is CSAREWDRKPYEQYF. The CDR3 region has the DNA TGCAGTGCTAGAGAGTGGGACAGGAAACCCTACGAGCAGTACTTC.

This clonotype has ten or more counts. The chain couples TRBV11-2 to TRBJ2-5; TRBD2 aligns across 7 bases. CDR3 length: 17 residues. Trimming cost V 5 bases and J 5 bases; bases outside gene matches: 17. Germline CDR1 SGHAT, CDR2 FQNNGV. In DNA, the CDR3 is TGTGCCAGCAGCCAAACCCCAGCGACTAGCTTGTCGGAGACCCAGTACTTC. This codes for CASSQTPATSLSETQYF.

V gene TRBV30 combines with J gene TRBJ2-5; D is uncertain. The V and J ends lost 0 bases and 1 base respectively, with 9 bases between them. Germline CDR1 and CDR2: GTSNPN and SVGIG (reference sequence). This CDR3 has 14 amino acids. The CDR3: CAWSVHQLQETQYF. The CDR3 region has the DNA TGTGCCTGGAGTGTACACCAACTCCAAGAGACCCAGTACTTC.

This clonotype has ten or more counts. The V and J genes are TRBV24-1 and TRBJ2-7; the D call may be TRBD1 or TRBD2 (5 bases each). The CDR3 sequence is 15 residues long. Germline assignment: CDR1 KGHDR and CDR2 SFDVKD. The V end lost 4 bases, the J end lost 6 bases, and 18 bases lay between the germline ends. The CDR3, as DNA: TGTGCCACCAGTGACCGGGGACGGAGTATTGGCGAGCAGTACTTC. This gives the protein CATSDRGRSIGEQYF.

The chain carries TRBV6-1 and TRBJ2-5; TRBD2 matches 9 bases. The CDR3 sequence is 14 residues long. Germline V lookup: CDR1 MNHNS, CDR2 SASEGT. Trimming at V came to 7 bases and at J to 4 bases, leaving 7 bases not matched to a gene. CDR3 sequence: CASILAGVGETQYF. DNA of the CDR3: TGTGCCAGCATCTTAGCGGGAGTAGGAGAGACCCAGTACTTC.

The chain carries TRBV28 and TRBJ2-5, with 9 bases matching TRBD1. Germline trimming cut 6 bases from V and 0 bases from J; bases unmatched to any gene: 20. Germline V gene sequence: CDR1 MDHEN, CDR2 SYDVKM. This CDR3 is 20 amino acids long. The CDR3, as DNA: TGTGCCAGCAGCCATCTTCGGGTACAATCACAGGGGGCGCACCAAGAGACCCAGTACTTC. Amino acids: CASSHLRVQSQGAHQETQYF.

The CDR3 spells CASTRLAGSYEQYF. DNA of the CDR3: TGTGCCAGCACCCGACTAGCGGGAAGCTACGAGCAGTACTTC. The chain uses TRBV7-2 and TRBJ2-7, with 11 nucleotides matching TRBD2. The germline gives CDR1 SGHTA, CDR2 FQGNSA. V lost 7 bases and J lost 3; bases outside the gene matches: 5. This CDR3 has 14 residues.

The rearrangement links TRBV12-3 or TRBV12-4 to TRBJ1-2; TRBD1 matches 9 bases. J was trimmed by 6 bases and V by 5 bases; bases with no gene match: 7. The CDR3 spans 14 residues. DNA of the CDR3: TGTGCCAGCAGTCCCACAGGGGGCGAGAATGGCTACACCTTC. Protein product: CASSPTGGENGYTF.

This clonotype was picked up many times. The V and J genes are TRBV18 and TRBJ1-5; 8 bases are a match to TRBD1. Looked up from germline, CDR1 is KGHSH and CDR2 is LQKENI. V dropped 0 bases and J dropped 7; count of bases not matched to a gene: 2. This CDR3 is built from 14 residues. CDR3 amino acids: CASSPPDRDQPQHF. The CDR3 DNA reads as TGTGCCAGCTCACCACCGGACAGGGACCAGCCCCAGCATTTT.

This clonotype was observed many times. The chain uses TRBV12-3 or TRBV12-4 and TRBJ2-5, with D tentatively TRBD2 (5 bases). V was trimmed by 6 bases and J by 13 bases, leaving 15 bases between them. The CDR3 totals 11 residues. CDR3 region: CASSRDRTLYF. The CDR3 DNA reads as TGTGCCAGCAGCCGCGATCGGACTCTGTACTTC.

This clonotype appeared once. The rearrangement joins TRBV27 to TRBJ1-1; TRBD1 is a possible D gene (6 bases). This CDR3 is 17 amino acids long. Germline V gene sequence: CDR1 MNHEY, CDR2 SMNVEV (reference sequence). The ends were cut back, 3 bases at V and 5 bases at J, with 22 bases in the middle. CDR3 sequence: CASSFGGQVLKGTEAFF. The CDR3, as DNA: TGTGCCAGCAGTTTTGGGGGGCAGGTTTTGAAGGGTACTGAAGCTTTCTTT.

This clonotype has a count of ten or more. V and J are TRBV12-3 or TRBV12-4 and TRBJ1-1; no clear D. V was shortened by 3 bases and J by 1 base, with 9 bases between the two germline ends. The CDR3 loop spans 14 amino acids. This chain's CDR3 is CASSFRAGNTEAFF. In DNA form, the CDR3 reads TGTGCCAGCAGTTTTCGCGCTGGGAACACTGAAGCTTTCTTT.

This clonotype has a count of ten or more. The gene calls are TRBV6-5 and TRBJ1-1; D is unresolved. The CDR3 covers 14 residues. Germline values: CDR1 MNHEY, CDR2 SVGAGI. V shed 4 bases and J shed 0 bases, with 9 bases lying between them. Written as DNA, the CDR3 is TGTGCCAGCAGTTCCAAGGCTATGAACACTGAAGCTTTCTTT. Its protein is CASSSKAMNTEAFF.

This clonotype has at least ten counts. CDR3 nucleotide sequence: TGTGCCAGCCGTACAGGGGGCTATGGCTACACCTTC. Translation gives CASRTGGYGYTF. V and J are TRBV28 and TRBJ1-2; 8 nucleotides line up with TRBD1. Trimming cost V 8 bases and J 4 bases; bases outside gene matches: 3. CDR1 and CDR2 from the germline V gene are MDHEN and SYDVKM. The CDR3 runs to 12 residues.